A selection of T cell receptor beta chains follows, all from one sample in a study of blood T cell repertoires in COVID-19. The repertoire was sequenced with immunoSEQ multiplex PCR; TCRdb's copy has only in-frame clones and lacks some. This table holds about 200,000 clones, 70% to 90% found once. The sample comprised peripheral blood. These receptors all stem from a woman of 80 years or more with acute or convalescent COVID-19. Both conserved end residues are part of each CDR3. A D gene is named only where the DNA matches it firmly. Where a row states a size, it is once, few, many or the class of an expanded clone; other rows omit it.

CASNTREGGQVPPPAPGVGNEQFF,-,TRBJ2-1,TRBV21-1,-
CASSEHSRPGQGATRDTQYF,once,TRBJ2-3,TRBV5-1,TRBD1
CASSFGGANYGYTF,few,TRBJ1-2,TRBV7-2,-
CAISDGGGQETQYF,-,TRBJ2-5,TRBV10-3,TRBD2
CASSLVSGGAYEQYF,-,TRBJ2-7,TRBV5-1,TRBD2
CASSLKIGGDEKLFF,-,TRBJ1-4,TRBV5-1,-
CASSRRTGEYTIYF,once,TRBJ1-3,TRBV19,TRBD1
CASSDQPGLGQKQFF,-,TRBJ2-1,TRBV6-1,TRBD2
CASSFNGRATDTQYF,-,TRBJ2-3,TRBV5-1,TRBD2
CASSRGQYLQTQYF,once,TRBJ2-5,TRBV7-8,-
CASSQVSGSQFF,few,TRBJ2-1,TRBV14,-
CASILLNTEAFF,-,TRBJ1-1,TRBV2,-
CASSQTGAGQPQHF,few,TRBJ1-5,TRBV18,TRBD1
CASSPLGGSTIYF,-,TRBJ1-3,TRBV11-2,-
CASSFTGPNYGYTF,-,TRBJ1-2,TRBV28,-
CASSFLGPGNTIYF,-,TRBJ1-3,TRBV28,-
CASSIVAGGGKLFF,-,TRBJ1-4,TRBV19,TRBD1
CASSIRGQGRIF,-,TRBJ2-7,TRBV12-3/TRBV12-4,-
CASSFNRGPYEQYF,-,TRBJ2-7,TRBV5-1,TRBD1
CSVGRQALTEAFF,-,TRBJ1-1,TRBV29-1,-
CASSFGLAGLETQYF,-,TRBJ2-5,TRBV5-1,TRBD2
CSVVGSRGRYTEAFF,-,TRBJ1-1,TRBV29-1,TRBD1
CASSVIGSGANVLTF,-,TRBJ2-6,TRBV9,-
CATSPPTVRGYTF,-,TRBJ1-2,TRBV15,-
CASSESRKGLGDEQYF,-,TRBJ2-7,TRBV10-1,-
CASSPAGRNSPLHF,-,TRBJ1-6,TRBV18,-
CASSQTPGGNEKLFF,-,TRBJ1-4,TRBV5-1,TRBD1
CASSPETGTLTGNTIYF,-,TRBJ1-3,TRBV18,TRBD1
CASSIPLANTGELFF,-,TRBJ2-2,TRBV19,-
CASSPLADTEAFF,-,TRBJ1-1,TRBV18,-
CASSVAGQGVRGMNTEAFF,-,TRBJ1-1,TRBV9,TRBD1
CASSLRAGGDNEQFF,-,TRBJ2-1,TRBV14,TRBD1
CASSFGLTNTGELFF,-,TRBJ2-2,TRBV7-9,-